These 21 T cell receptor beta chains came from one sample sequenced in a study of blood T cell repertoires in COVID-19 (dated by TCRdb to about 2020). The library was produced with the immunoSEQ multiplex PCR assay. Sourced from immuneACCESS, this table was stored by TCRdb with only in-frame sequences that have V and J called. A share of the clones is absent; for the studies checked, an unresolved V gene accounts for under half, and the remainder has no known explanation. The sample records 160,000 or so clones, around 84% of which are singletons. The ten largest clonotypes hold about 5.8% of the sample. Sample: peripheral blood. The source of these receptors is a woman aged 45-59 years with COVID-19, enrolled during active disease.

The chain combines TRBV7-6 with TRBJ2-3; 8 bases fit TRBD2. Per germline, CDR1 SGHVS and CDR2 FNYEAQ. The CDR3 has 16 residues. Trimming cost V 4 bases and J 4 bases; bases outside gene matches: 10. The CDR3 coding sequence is TGTGCCAGCAGCTCAGCCCGGACTAGCTGGGCAGATACGCAGTATTTT. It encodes CASSSARTSWADTQYF.

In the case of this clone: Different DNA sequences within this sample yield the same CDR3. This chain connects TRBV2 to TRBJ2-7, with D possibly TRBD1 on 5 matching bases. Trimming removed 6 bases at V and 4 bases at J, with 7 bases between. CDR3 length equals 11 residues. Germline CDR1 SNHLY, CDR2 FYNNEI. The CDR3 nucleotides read TGTGCCAGCAGGACAGTATACGAGCAGTACTTC. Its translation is CASRTVYEQYF.

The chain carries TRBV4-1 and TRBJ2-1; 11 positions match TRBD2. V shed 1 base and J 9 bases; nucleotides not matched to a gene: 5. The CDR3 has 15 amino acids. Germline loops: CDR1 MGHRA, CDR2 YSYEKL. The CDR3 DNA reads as TGCGCCAGCAGCCAAGCCCCAGGGACTAGCGGTGAGCAGTTCTTC. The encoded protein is CASSQAPGTSGEQFF.

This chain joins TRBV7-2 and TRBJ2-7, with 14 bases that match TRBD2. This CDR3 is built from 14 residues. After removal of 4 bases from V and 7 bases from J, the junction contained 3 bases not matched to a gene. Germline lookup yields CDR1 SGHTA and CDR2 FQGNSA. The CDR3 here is CASSSGLAGDEQYF. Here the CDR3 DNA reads TGTGCCAGCAGCTCGGGACTAGCGGGGGATGAGCAGTACTTC.

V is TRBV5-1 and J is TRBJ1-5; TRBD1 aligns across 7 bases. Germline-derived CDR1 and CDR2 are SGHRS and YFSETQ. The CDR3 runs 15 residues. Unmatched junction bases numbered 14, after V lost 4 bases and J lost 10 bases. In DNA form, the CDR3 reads TGCGCCAGCAGCACCAGGGGGATCGCAGGTGAACCCCAGCATTTT. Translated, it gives CASSTRGIAGEPQHF. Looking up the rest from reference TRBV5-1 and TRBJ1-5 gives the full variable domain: KAGVTQTPRYLIKTRGQQVTLSCSPISGHRSVSWYQQTPGQGLQFLFEYFSETQRNKGNFPGRFSGRQFSNSRSEMNVSTLELGDSALYLCASSTRGIAGEPQHFGDGTRLSIL.

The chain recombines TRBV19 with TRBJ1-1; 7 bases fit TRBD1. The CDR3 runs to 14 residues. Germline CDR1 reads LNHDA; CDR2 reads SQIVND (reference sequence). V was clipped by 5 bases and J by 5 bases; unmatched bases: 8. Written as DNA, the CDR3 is TGTGCCAGTAGTGTAGGGGGCTCGGCTACTGAAGCTTTCTTT. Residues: CASSVGGSATEAFF.

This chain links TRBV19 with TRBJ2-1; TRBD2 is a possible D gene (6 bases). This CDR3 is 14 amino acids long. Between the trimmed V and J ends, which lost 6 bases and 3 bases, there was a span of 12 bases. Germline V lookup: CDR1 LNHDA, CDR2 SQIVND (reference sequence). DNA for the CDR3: TGTGCCAGTAGCGCAGGCGGGGACTACAATGAGCAGTTCTTC. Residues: CASSAGGDYNEQFF.

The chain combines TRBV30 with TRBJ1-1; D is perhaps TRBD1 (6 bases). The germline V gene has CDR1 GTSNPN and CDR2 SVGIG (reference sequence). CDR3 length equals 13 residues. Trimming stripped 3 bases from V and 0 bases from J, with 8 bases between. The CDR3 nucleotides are TGTGCCTGGAGCGGGACACTGAACACTGAAGCTTTCTTT. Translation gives CAWSGTLNTEAFF.

Written as DNA, the CDR3 is TGCGCCAGCAGTGAGGCCGGACTGGCGGGGGGGCGCGAGCAGTACTTC. It specifies CASSEAGLAGGREQYF. The chain links TRBV10-1 to TRBJ2-7, with TRBD2 identical over 9 bases. Germline V gene sequence: CDR1 WNHNN, CDR2 SYGVQD (reference sequence). The CDR3 spans 16 residues. J was trimmed by 6 bases and V by 2 bases; bases with no gene match: 11.

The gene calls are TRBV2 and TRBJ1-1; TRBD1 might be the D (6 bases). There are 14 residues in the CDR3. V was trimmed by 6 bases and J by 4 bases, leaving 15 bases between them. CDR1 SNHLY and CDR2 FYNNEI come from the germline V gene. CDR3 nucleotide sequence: TGTGCCAGCAGGCGACAGGCCTTGGCCACTGAAGCTTTCTTT. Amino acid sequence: CASRRQALATEAFF.

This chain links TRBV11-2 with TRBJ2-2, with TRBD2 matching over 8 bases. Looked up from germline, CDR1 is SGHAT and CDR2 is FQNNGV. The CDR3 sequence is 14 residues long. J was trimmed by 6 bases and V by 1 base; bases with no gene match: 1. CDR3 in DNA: TGTGCCAGCAGCTTAGCACTAGCGGCCGGGGAGCTGTTTTTT. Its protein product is CASSLALAAGELFF.

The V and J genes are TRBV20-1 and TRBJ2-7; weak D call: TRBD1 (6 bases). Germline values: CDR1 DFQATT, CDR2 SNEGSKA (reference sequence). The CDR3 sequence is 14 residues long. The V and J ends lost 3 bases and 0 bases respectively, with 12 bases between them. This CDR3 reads CSASRDTGSYEQYF. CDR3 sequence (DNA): TGCAGTGCTAGTAGGGACACGGGCTCCTACGAGCAGTACTTC.

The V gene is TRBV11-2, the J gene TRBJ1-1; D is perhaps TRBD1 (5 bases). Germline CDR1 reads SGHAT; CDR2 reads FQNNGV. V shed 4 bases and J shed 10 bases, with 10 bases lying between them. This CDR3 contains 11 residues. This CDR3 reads CASSSRGGAFF. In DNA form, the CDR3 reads TGTGCCAGCAGCTCCCGGGGGGGAGCTTTCTTT.

The CDR3 region has the DNA TGTGCCAGCAGCCCAGATGCTGGGGGGGCAGATACGCAGTATTTT. Protein product: CASSPDAGGADTQYF. The chain joins TRBV7-2 to TRBJ2-3, with 7 bases that match TRBD2. The CDR3 has 15 residues. In germline, CDR1 is SGHTA, CDR2 FQGNSA. The V segment lost 5 bases and the J segment 4 bases; nucleotides outside the gene matches: 9.

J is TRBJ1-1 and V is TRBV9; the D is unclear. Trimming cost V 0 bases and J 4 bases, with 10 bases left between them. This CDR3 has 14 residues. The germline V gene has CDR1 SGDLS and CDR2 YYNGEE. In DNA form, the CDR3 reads TGTGCCAGCAGCGTAGTGTCGGGGAGCACTGAAGCTTTCTTT. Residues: CASSVVSGSTEAFF.

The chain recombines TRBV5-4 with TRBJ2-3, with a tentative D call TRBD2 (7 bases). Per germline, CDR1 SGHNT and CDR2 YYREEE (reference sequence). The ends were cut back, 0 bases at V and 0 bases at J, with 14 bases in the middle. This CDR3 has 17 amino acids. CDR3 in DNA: TGTGCCAGCAGCTTGGTTTCGCGGGGGCTAAGCACAGATACGCAGTATTTT. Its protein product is CASSLVSRGLSTDTQYF.

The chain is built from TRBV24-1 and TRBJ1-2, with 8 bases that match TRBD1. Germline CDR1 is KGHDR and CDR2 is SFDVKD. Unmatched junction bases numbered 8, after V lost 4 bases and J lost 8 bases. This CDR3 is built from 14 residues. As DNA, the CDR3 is TGTGCCACCAGTGACACGACAGGGGCCGGGGGCTACACCTTC. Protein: CATSDTTGAGGYTF.

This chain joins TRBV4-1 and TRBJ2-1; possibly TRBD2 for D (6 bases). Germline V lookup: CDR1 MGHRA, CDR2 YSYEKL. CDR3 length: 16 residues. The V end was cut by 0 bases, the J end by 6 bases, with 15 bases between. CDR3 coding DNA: TGCGCCAGCAGCCAAGATCGGGAATCCGGGGGCAATGAGCAGTTCTTC. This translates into CASSQDRESGGNEQFF.

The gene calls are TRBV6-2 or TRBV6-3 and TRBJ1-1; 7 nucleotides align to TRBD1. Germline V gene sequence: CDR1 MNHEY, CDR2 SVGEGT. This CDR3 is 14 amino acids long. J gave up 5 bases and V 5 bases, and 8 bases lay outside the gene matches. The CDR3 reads CASSLTTGETEAFF. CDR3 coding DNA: TGTGCCAGCAGTCTCACTACAGGGGAAACTGAAGCTTTCTTT.

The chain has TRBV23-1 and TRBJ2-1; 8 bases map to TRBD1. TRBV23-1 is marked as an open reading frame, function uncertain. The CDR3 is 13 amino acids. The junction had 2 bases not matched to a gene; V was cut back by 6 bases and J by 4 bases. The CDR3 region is CASSGTGYNEQFF. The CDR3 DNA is TGCGCCAGCAGCGGGACAGGATACAATGAGCAGTTCTTC.

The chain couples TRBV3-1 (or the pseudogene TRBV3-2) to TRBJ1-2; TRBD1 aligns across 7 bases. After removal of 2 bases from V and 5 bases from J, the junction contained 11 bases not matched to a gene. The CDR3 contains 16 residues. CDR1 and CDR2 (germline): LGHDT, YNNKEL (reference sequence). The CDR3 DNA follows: TGTGCCAGCAGCCAACCCAAAAAAACAGGGGTGTATGGCTACACCTTC. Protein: CASSQPKKTGVYGYTF.